A selection of T cell receptor beta chains follows, all from one sample in a study of T cells in Graves' hyperthyroidism and ophthalmopathy. TCRdb processed the multiplex PCR reads anew with MiXCR; each CDR3 protein has one entry. In the table there are 620,000 or so distinct CDR3 sequences, around 13% of which are singletons. The sequenced sample was blood. The receptors come from a woman aged 45-65 years with Graves' ophthalmopathy. The CDR3 runs from the conserved cysteine through the conserved F or W. Fields, in order: clone size, V gene, D gene, J gene, CDR3 DNA, CDR3 protein. A D gene is named only where the DNA matches it firmly. Rows may omit the clone size; those that give it use once, few, many or a size class.

>-|TRBV5-1|TRBD2|TRBJ2-7
TGCGCCAGCAGCTTTACTAGCGGGATCTACGAGCAGTACTTC
CASSFTSGIYEQYF
>few|TRBV27|TRBD1|TRBJ2-3
TGTGCCAGCAGCACACACGACAGGGGGCAAACAGATACGCAGTATTTT
CASSTHDRGQTDTQYF
>-|TRBV19|-|TRBJ2-5
TGTGCCACGAGGACAGCCCCCAATGTAGAGACCCAGTACTTC
CATRTAPNVETQYF
>few|TRBV10-2|TRBD2|TRBJ2-1
TGCGCCAGCAGTGAGTCGACAACTAGCGGTAGACGGAATGAGCAGTTCTTC
CASSESTTSGRRNEQFF
>many|TRBV6-1|TRBD1|TRBJ1-5
TGTGCCAGCAGCTGGACAGGGGGCGGACAGCCCCAGCATTTT
CASSWTGGGQPQHF
>few|TRBV7-9|-|TRBJ2-3
TGTGCCAGCAGCCCCAACCCAGCCACCAACACAGATACGCAGTATTTT
CASSPNPATNTDTQYF
>many|TRBV12-3/TRBV12-4|TRBD2|TRBJ2-7
TGTGCCAGCAGTCCAAGCGGGACTAGCGGGAGGAGCGAGCAGTACTTC
CASSPSGTSGRSEQYF
>many|TRBV7-2|-|TRBJ2-7
TGTGCCAGCAGCTTTCTACCGGGAGAGGTTGTATACGAGCAGTACTTC
CASSFLPGEVVYEQYF
>many|TRBV13|-|TRBJ1-1
TGTGCCAGCAGCTTAGTTAGGACGGTGAACACTGAAGCTTTCTTT
CASSLVRTVNTEAFF
>many|TRBV3-1|-|TRBJ2-5
TGTGCCAGCAGCCAAGATATAGTCCAAGAGACCCAGTACTTC
CASSQDIVQETQYF
>many|TRBV7-6|-|TRBJ1-1
TGTGCCAGCAGCTTAAACAGGGAAACTGAAGCTTTCTTT
CASSLNRETEAFF
>few|TRBV9|-|TRBJ2-7
TGTGCCAGCAGCGTAGCGAAATATGGCGAATACGAGCAGTACTTC
CASSVAKYGEYEQYF
>many|TRBV28|TRBD1|TRBJ1-1
TGTGCCAGCAGTCCCAGGGGGGGATGGAACACTGAAGCTTTCTTT
CASSPRGGWNTEAFF
>-|TRBV2|-|TRBJ2-1
TGTGCCAGCAGCAAGGACAAGAGCTCCTACAATGAGCAGTTCTTC
CASSKDKSSYNEQFF
>-|TRBV28|TRBD2|TRBJ2-1
TGTGCCAGCAGTTCTGAGGGGACTAGCGGATACAATGAGCAGTTCTTC
CASSSEGTSGYNEQFF
>few|TRBV29-1|TRBD2|TRBJ2-1
TGCAGCGTAGCCGGGACTAGCGGGTATTACAATGAGCAGTTCTTC
CSVAGTSGYYNEQFF
>-|TRBV29-1|-|TRBJ1-1
TGCAGCGTTGGGGTGGACTTGAACACTGAAGCTTTCTTT
CSVGVDLNTEAFF
>few|TRBV9|-|TRBJ2-1
TGTGCCAGCAGCTCTTCTAAGCGGACTCAGGTCTCCTACAATGAGCAGTTCTTC
CASSSSKRTQVSYNEQFF
>-|TRBV5-1|-|TRBJ1-4
TGCGCCAGCAGCTTGGTAGTCGCGGGTGCAACTAATGAAAAACTGTTTTTT
CASSLVVAGATNEKLFF
>few|TRBV7-2|-|TRBJ1-3
TGTGCCAGCAGCCTCGCCGGCAGGGTTTCCGGAAACACCATATATTTT
CASSLAGRVSGNTIYF
>many|TRBV28|TRBD2|TRBJ2-1
TGTGCCAGCAAAGGGGCGGGAGGTACGGGTGAGCAGTTCTTC
CASKGAGGTGEQFF
>many|TRBV20-1|TRBD1|TRBJ1-2
TGCAGTGCTAGAGATTACTGGACAGGGGACTATGGCTACACCTTC
CSARDYWTGDYGYTF
>many|TRBV10-3|-|TRBJ2-5
TGTGCCATCAGTGACGGGGAGACCCAGTACTTC
CAISDGETQYF
>many|TRBV28|TRBD2|TRBJ2-1
TGTGCCAGCAGTCCACGCGGGCTAGCGGTCTACAATGAGCAGTTCTTC
CASSPRGLAVYNEQFF
>many|TRBV7-2|-|TRBJ2-3
TGTGCCAGCAGCTTAGGTGGGACCGCTGAAAATACGCAGTATTTT
CASSLGGTAENTQYF
>-|TRBV19|TRBD2|TRBJ2-1
TGTGCCAGTAGTTACCGGACTAGCTCTTACAATGAGCAGTTCTTC
CASSYRTSSYNEQFF
>-|TRBV6-1|-|TRBJ2-7
TGTGCCAGCCAAAGGGAGGAGGGCTACGAGCAGTACTTC
CASQREEGYEQYF
>-|TRBV6-2/TRBV6-3|-|TRBJ1-5
TGTGCCAGCAGGCCCCCCGGGGATAGCAATCAGCCCCAGCATTTT
CASRPPGDSNQPQHF
>many|TRBV11-2|TRBD2|TRBJ2-3
TGTGCCAGCAGCTCCACTAGCGGGATGACAGATACGCAGTATTTT
CASSSTSGMTDTQYF
>many|TRBV28|TRBD1|TRBJ1-1
TGTGCCAGCAGAAGAGACAGGGTGGCTTTCTTT
CASRRDRVAFF
>many|TRBV24-1|-|TRBJ2-2
TGTGCCACCCAGGACAGATTAAACACCGGGGAGCTGTTTTTT
CATQDRLNTGELFF
>many|TRBV3-1|TRBD2|TRBJ2-1
TGTGCCAGCAGCCAAGTCGGGCTAGCGGGTTACAATGAGCAGTTCTTC
CASSQVGLAGYNEQFF
>-|TRBV28|TRBD2|TRBJ2-1
TGTGCCAGCAACTATCCCGGGACTAGCGAGTTTTTCTACAATGAGCAGTTCTTC
CASNYPGTSEFFYNEQFF
>many|TRBV18|-|TRBJ2-4
TGTGCCAGCTCACCATCAGCCGACATTCAGTACTTC
CASSPSADIQYF
>few|TRBV29-1|-|TRBJ1-5
TGCAGCGTTGAAGATGCCCTGGGTCAGCCCCAGCATTTT
CSVEDALGQPQHF